What follows are 24 T cell receptor beta chains derived from one specimen sequenced in a study of PD-1 blockade in mismatch repair-deficient tumors (dated 2017 in TCRdb). Libraries were built with the immunoSEQ multiplex PCR assay. TCRdb mirrors the immuneACCESS table, restricted to in-frame sequences. Some clones are absent from its copies; in checked studies, under half trace to an unresolved V gene, and the reason for the others is unknown. The table for this sample lists fewer than 25,000 clones; over 75% of them were counted only once. About 1.4% of the sample is in the top ten clones. The sequencing used PBMCs, collected 52 weeks after starting pembrolizumab. All receptors derive from an adult with mismatch repair-deficient cancer.

The chain uses TRBV9 and TRBJ2-5; possibly TRBD1 for D (6 bases). The CDR3 runs 15 residues. The germline CDR1 and CDR2 sequences are SGDLS and YYNGEE. V was cut by 0 bases and J by 5 bases, with 14 bases left in between. The CDR3 region is CASSVGQGLMETQYF. Here the CDR3 DNA reads TGTGCCAGCAGCGTAGGGCAGGGGTTAATGGAGACCCAGTACTTC. Full variable domain (outside the CDR3, taken from reference TRBV9 and TRBJ2-5): DSGVTQTPKHLITATGQRVTLRCSPRSGDLSVYWYQQSLDQGLQFLIQYYNGEERAKGNILERFSAQQFPDLHSELNLSSLELGDSALYFCASSVGQGLMETQYFGPGTRLLVL.

The CDR3 loop reads CASSLDPGLETQYF. In DNA form, the CDR3 reads TGTGCCAGCAGCTTAGATCCAGGGTTGGAGACCCAGTACTTC. The chain recombines TRBV7-8 with TRBJ2-5; possible D gene TRBD1, 5 bases. The V gene's germline CDR1 is SGHVS and CDR2 FQNEAQ. Trimming stripped 1 base from V and 5 bases from J, with 11 bases between. CDR3 size: 14 residues.

The V and J genes are TRBV7-9 and TRBJ1-6; the D is unclear. CDR3 size: 17 residues. Trimming cost V 1 base and J 9 bases, with 19 bases left between them. Germline V CDR1 and CDR2: SEHNR, FQNEAQ (reference sequence). The CDR3 DNA sequence: TGTGCCAGCAGCTTAGAAAGGACCTCGGACCGGGGTTCACCCCTCCACTTT. It encodes CASSLERTSDRGSPLHF.

The genes are TRBV6-5 and TRBJ1-3; 7 bases match TRBD1. The CDR3 length is 15 residues. Trimming at V came to 5 bases and at J to 1 base, leaving 5 bases not matched to a gene. CDR1 is MNHEY and CDR2 is SVGAGI in the germline V gene. This CDR3 reads CASSPLTGSGNTIYF. The CDR3 DNA sequence: TGTGCCAGCAGTCCCCTGACAGGGTCTGGAAACACCATATATTTT.

This clone has a single count. The chain uses TRBV27 and TRBJ2-2, with 8 bases aligning to TRBD2. The length of the CDR3 is 17 residues. The V segment lost 7 bases and the J segment 1 base; nucleotides outside the gene matches: 11. Germline assignment: CDR1 MNHEY and CDR2 SMNVEV (reference sequence). The CDR3 spells CASTQRGAGENTGELFF. The CDR3 DNA sequence: TGTGCCAGCACCCAAAGGGGAGCGGGAGAGAACACCGGGGAGCTGTTTTTT.

The rearrangement uses TRBV12-1 and TRBJ1-5; the DNA was not used to check the table's D call, TRBD1. TRBV12-1 is classified as a pseudogene. The CDR3 length is 18 residues. CDR3 residues: CASSPDRGLQDSNQPQHF. CDR3 bases: TGTGCCAGCAGCCCCGACAGGGGATTGCAAGATAGCAATCAGCCCCAGCATTTT.

The V call is TRBV28, the J call TRBJ2-6, with a possible D match to TRBD1 (5 bases). V lost 4 bases to trimming and J lost 4 bases, with 17 bases between them. The CDR3 runs 17 residues. Germline V gene sequence: CDR1 MDHEN, CDR2 SYDVKM. The CDR3 bases are TGTGCCAGCAGTTCGAGTCGGCAGGGCACCGGGGCCAACGTCCTGACTTTC. Translation: CASSSSRQGTGANVLTF.

This chain connects TRBV28 to TRBJ2-5; 13 positions match TRBD2. J was trimmed by 1 base and V by 2 bases; bases with no gene match: 13. Germline CDR1 is MDHEN and CDR2 is SYDVKM. The CDR3 extends over 20 amino acids. The CDR3 reads CASSLPRTSGSWGRQETQYF. CDR3 coding DNA: TGTGCCAGCAGTTTACCCCGGACTAGCGGGAGCTGGGGGCGCCAAGAGACCCAGTACTTC.

This clone was counted a few times. V usage is TRBV5-1 and J usage is TRBJ2-7; D may be TRBD1 (8 bases). Germline lookup yields CDR1 SGHRS and CDR2 YFSETQ. The CDR3 contains 13 residues. Trimming stripped 1 base from V and 6 bases from J, with 11 bases between. The CDR3 DNA sequence: TGCGCCAGCAGCTTGTACAGGGGGGGCGAGCAGTACTTC. Its translation: CASSLYRGGEQYF.

Only a few counts were recorded for this clone. This chain connects TRBV10-3 to TRBJ2-7, with TRBD2 matching over 7 bases. With V trimmed by 5 bases and J by 4 bases, 26 bases remained unmatched. The germline V gene encodes CDR1 ENHRY and CDR2 SYGVKD. The CDR3 covers 20 residues. The CDR3 here is CAISSQYTIEQRDLVYEQYF. The CDR3 DNA follows: TGTGCCATCAGTTCGCAGTACACAATCGAACAGCGGGATCTGGTATACGAGCAGTACTTC.

J is TRBJ2-3 and V is TRBV5-4; 7 bases fit TRBD1. J lost 2 bases, V lost 6 bases, and 9 bases had no gene match. Germline CDR1 reads SGHNT; CDR2 reads YYREEE (reference sequence). This CDR3 comprises 15 residues. The CDR3 DNA follows: TGTGCCAGCACCCCCCAGGGGGTCCCCACAGATACGCAGTATTTT. As protein: CASTPQGVPTDTQYF.

This chain connects TRBV5-1 to TRBJ2-7; possible D gene TRBD2, 5 bases. Looked up from germline, CDR1 is SGHRS and CDR2 is YFSETQ. V was trimmed by 2 bases and J by 0 bases, leaving 12 bases between them. This CDR3 is built from 15 residues. CDR3 loop: CASSLGLSGSYEQYF. The CDR3 DNA sequence: TGCGCCAGCAGCTTAGGACTGAGCGGCTCCTACGAGCAGTACTTC.

The V call is TRBV28, the J call TRBJ1-2; tentative D call: TRBD1 (6 bases). Germline-derived CDR1 and CDR2 are MDHEN and SYDVKM. The CDR3 spans 13 residues. Deletions cut 7 bases from V and 8 bases from J, with 17 bases between. Here the CDR3 DNA reads TGTGCCAGCACCCTAAGGGGGGGGTGGGGCTACACCTTC. Translated: CASTLRGGWGYTF.

The V gene is TRBV9, the J gene TRBJ2-5; D might be TRBD2 (5 bases). Trimming removed 2 bases at V and 5 bases at J, with 10 bases between. Germline-derived CDR1 and CDR2 are SGDLS and YYNGEE. CDR3 size: 13 residues. CDR3 protein: CASSVGGLETQYF. CDR3 DNA: TGTGCCAGCAGCGTCGGCGGGTTGGAGACCCAGTACTTC. Full variable domain (outside the CDR3, taken from reference TRBV9 and TRBJ2-5): DSGVTQTPKHLITATGQRVTLRCSPRSGDLSVYWYQQSLDQGLQFLIQYYNGEERAKGNILERFSAQQFPDLHSELNLSSLELGDSALYFCASSVGGLETQYFGPGTRLLVL.

V usage is TRBV4-1 and J usage is TRBJ2-7, with 11 bases matching TRBD1. This CDR3 region has 13 residues. V was pared by 5 bases and J by 7 bases, with 4 bases of the junction left unmatched. In germline, CDR1 is MGHRA, CDR2 YSYEKL. The CDR3 is CASSEDRGQEQYF. CDR3 bases: TGCGCCAGCAGCGAGGACAGGGGGCAAGAGCAGTACTTC.

V is TRBV11-1 and J is TRBJ1-1; the match to TRBD1 covers 9 bases. The V gene end was trimmed by 5 bases and the J gene end by 3 bases; junction bases not matched to a gene: 7. This CDR3 has 15 residues. Germline V gene data show CDR1 as SGHAT and CDR2 as FQDESV (reference sequence). CDR3 sequence: CASSGHRGRDTEAFF. The DNA of the CDR3 is TGTGCCAGCAGCGGACACAGGGGGCGCGACACTGAAGCTTTCTTT.

The chain combines TRBV5-4 with TRBJ2-1; possible D gene TRBD2, 5 bases. The germline V gene encodes CDR1 SGHNT and CDR2 YYREEE (reference sequence). The V end lost 2 bases, the J end lost 2 bases, and 11 bases lay between the germline ends. The length of the CDR3 is 15 residues. The CDR3: CASSFSGTTYNEQFF. The CDR3 nucleotides read TGTGCCAGCAGCTTCAGCGGCACTACCTACAATGAGCAGTTCTTC.

This clone was seen a single time. The V and J genes are TRBV10-3 and TRBJ1-5; 12 bases map to TRBD1. The CDR3 contains 16 residues. The ends lost 2 bases at V and 5 bases at J; junction bases unmatched: 4. Germline CDR1 ENHRY, CDR2 SYGVKD. The CDR3 DNA is TGTGCCATCAGTGAGGGTGGGACAGGGGGCGATCAGCCCCAGCATTTT. This gives the protein CAISEGGTGGDQPQHF.

The chain couples TRBV7-9 to TRBJ1-2; no firm D call. CDR1 SEHNR and CDR2 FQNEAQ come from the germline V gene (reference sequence). Trimming took off 5 bases at V and 2 bases at J, with 9 bases between the two ends. The CDR3 has 13 amino acids. The CDR3 sequence: CASSPQTNYGYTF. The CDR3 DNA is TGTGCCAGCAGCCCGCAGACAAACTATGGCTACACCTTC.

The V gene is TRBV28, the J gene TRBJ2-7; D is possibly TRBD1 (7 bases). Germline V gene data show CDR1 as MDHEN and CDR2 as SYDVKM. The CDR3 covers 16 residues. V was shortened by 1 base and J by 1 base, with 14 bases between the two germline ends. The CDR3 coding sequence is TGTGCCAGCAGTTTATCTCTGCGGGACAGATCCTACGAGCAGTACTTC. Translation: CASSLSLRDRSYEQYF.

The genes are TRBV6-5 and TRBJ1-3; 9 bases match TRBD1. Germline-derived CDR1 and CDR2 are MNHEY and SVGAGI. The CDR3 spans 15 residues. V lost 6 bases, J lost 4 bases, and 7 bases stayed unmatched. CDR3 in DNA: TGTGCCAGCAGAGTACAGGGGGCGGCGGGAAACACCATATATTTT. This encodes CASRVQGAAGNTIYF.

V and J are TRBV6-1 and TRBJ2-1; 9 bases are a match to TRBD2. The germline gives CDR1 MNHNS, CDR2 SASEGT. V was pared by 5 bases and J by 8 bases, with 13 bases of the junction left unmatched. The CDR3 runs to 16 residues. The CDR3 region has the DNA TGTGCCAGCAGTAAAGGAAGAGGACTAGCGAGGGATGAGCAGTTCTTC. Translated: CASSKGRGLARDEQFF.

The chain links TRBV4-2 to TRBJ2-1; 11 positions match TRBD2. The CDR3 covers 16 residues. CDR1 LGHNA and CDR2 YNFKEQ come from the germline V gene. Losses at the gene ends were 0 bases for V and 7 bases for J; bases not matched to a gene: 5. The CDR3 nucleotides are TGTGCCAGCAGCCAAGATTGGACTAGCGGGTTAAATGAGCAGTTCTTC. It specifies CASSQDWTSGLNEQFF.

This clone occurred once. This chain uses TRBV28 with TRBJ2-1; 8 bases are a match to TRBD2. V lost 3 bases, J lost 13 bases, and 20 bases stayed unmatched. This CDR3 spans 17 amino acids. Germline V gene lookup returns CDR1 MDHEN and CDR2 SYDVKM. CDR3 bases: TGTGCCAGCAGTTTGAACCTTTGGGGTAGCGGGAAGTCTTCCCAGTTCTTC. It encodes CASSLNLWGSGKSSQFF.